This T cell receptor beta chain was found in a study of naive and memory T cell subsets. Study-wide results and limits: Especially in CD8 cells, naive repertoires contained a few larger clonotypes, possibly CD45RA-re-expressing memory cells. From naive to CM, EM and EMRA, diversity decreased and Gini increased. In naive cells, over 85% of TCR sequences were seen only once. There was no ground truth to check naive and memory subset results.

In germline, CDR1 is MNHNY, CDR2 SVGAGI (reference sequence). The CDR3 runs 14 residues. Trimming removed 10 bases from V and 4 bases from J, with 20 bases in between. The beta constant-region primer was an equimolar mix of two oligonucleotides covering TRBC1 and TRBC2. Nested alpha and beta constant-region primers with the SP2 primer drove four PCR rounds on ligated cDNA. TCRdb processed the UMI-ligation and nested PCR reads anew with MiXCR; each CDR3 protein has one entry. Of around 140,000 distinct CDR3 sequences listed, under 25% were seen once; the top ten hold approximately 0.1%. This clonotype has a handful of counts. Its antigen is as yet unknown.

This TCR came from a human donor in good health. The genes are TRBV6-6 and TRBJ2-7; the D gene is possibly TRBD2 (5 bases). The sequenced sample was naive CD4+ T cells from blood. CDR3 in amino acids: CATEGRSMGYEQYF. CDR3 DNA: TGTGCCACCGAGGGCAGATCGATGGGGTACGAGCAGTACTTC.